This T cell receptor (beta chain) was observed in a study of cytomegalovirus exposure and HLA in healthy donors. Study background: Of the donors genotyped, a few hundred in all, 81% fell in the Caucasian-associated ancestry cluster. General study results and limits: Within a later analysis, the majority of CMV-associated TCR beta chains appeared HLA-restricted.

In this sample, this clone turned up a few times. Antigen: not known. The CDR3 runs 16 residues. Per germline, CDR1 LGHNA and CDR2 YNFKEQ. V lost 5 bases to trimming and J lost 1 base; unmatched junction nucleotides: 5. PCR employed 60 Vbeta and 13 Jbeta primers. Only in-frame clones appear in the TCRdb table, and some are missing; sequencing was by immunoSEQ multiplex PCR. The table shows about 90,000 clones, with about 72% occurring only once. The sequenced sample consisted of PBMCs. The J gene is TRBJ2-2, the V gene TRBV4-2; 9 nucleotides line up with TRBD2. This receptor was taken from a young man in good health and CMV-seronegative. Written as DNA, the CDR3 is TGTGCCAGCAGCGGATTAGCGGGAGTGAACACCGGGGAGCTGTTTTTT. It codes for CASSGLAGVNTGELFF.